These T cell receptor beta chains were read from a single sample in a study of technical replicates of blood from several donors. Clones were read by immunoSEQ multiplex PCR, and TCRdb kept only the in-frame ones, dropping some. The data show tens of thousands of clones, around nine tenths seen once. Sequencing used T cells isolated from PBMCs. These receptor sequences come from a human donor in good health. The CDR3 runs from the conserved cysteine through the conserved F or W.

>13|TRBV2|TRBJ1-6
CASFRGPNSPLHF
>12|TRBV29-1|TRBJ1-1
CSAPTGDTEAFF
>15|TRBV9|TRBJ1-5
CASSPDGAHNQPQHF
>14|TRBV30|TRBJ1-2
CAWSGVPGGDGYTF
>13|TRBV7-9|TRBJ2-7
CASSLDRNYEQYF
>14|TRBV5-6|TRBJ2-7
CASSLGGGKYEQYF
>19|TRBV28|TRBJ1-4
CASRDGGLHPPFYDEKLFF
>16|TRBV11-3|TRBJ2-5
CASNKNPIPYQETQYF
>14|TRBV13|TRBJ2-4
CASSRSGTQNIQYF
>15|TRBV10-3|TRBJ1-2
CAISDRQREGNGYTF
>11|TRBV7-7|TRBJ2-5
CASTMRETQYF
>13|TRBV6-5|TRBJ1-5
CASSYTQGQPQHF
>14|TRBV27|TRBJ2-7
CASSTRLAPYEQYF
>16|TRBV2|TRBJ2-1
CASSGIGLAAYNEQFF
>17|TRBV5-6|TRBJ2-2
CASSRDMLAGEAGELFF
>13|TRBV19|TRBJ2-3
CASSFGGADTQYF
>17|TRBV21-1|TRBJ1-1
CASSIHRGTGMNTEAFF
>15|TRBV28|TRBJ2-7
CASSSGTGAPYEQYF
>13|TRBV6-1|TRBJ2-7
CASSVSRVGEQYF
>15|TRBV28|TRBJ1-2
CASSLYTPQDYGYTF
>13|TRBV28|TRBJ1-1
CASSLSGGTEAFF
>14|TRBV7-6|TRBJ2-7
CASSLDQDAYEQYF
>14|TRBV11-3|TRBJ1-1
CASKGTGGDTEAFF
>15|TRBV11-2|TRBJ2-7
CASTSETGGLDEQYF
>12|TRBV4-1|TRBJ2-1
CASGGLDNEQFF
>15|TRBV28|TRBJ1-3
CASTLDSRRRNTIYF
>18|TRBV13|TRBJ2-3
CASSLIFPRSSETDTQYF
>14|TRBV27|TRBJ2-4
CASSSRVAKNIQYF
>17|TRBV5-6|TRBJ1-6
CASSLEVPSSYNSPLHF
>15|TRBV13|TRBJ1-2
CASSLGLGQGHGYTF
>14|TRBV18|TRBJ2-5
CASSPGGERETQYF
>15|TRBV11-2|TRBJ2-7
CASVAGTGGGYEQYF
>18|TRBV19|TRBJ1-5
CATNDRPGTGYSNQPQHF
>15|TRBV6-5|TRBJ2-5
CASSSMAGGGETQYF
>15|TRBV10-3|TRBJ2-1
CAIRATSGGVDEQFF
>16|TRBV5-4|TRBJ2-3
CASSLVRPQGTDTQYF
>15|TRBV2|TRBJ1-3
CASSDTGVSGNTIYF
>16|TRBV6-4|TRBJ2-2
CASSDHAGGPSGELFF
>16|TRBV9|TRBJ1-2
CASSVVGRGRLGGYTF
>14|TRBV28|TRBJ2-1
CASSFPGTVNEQFF
>13|TRBV15|TRBJ2-7
CATSNRGSYEQYF
>12|TRBV18|TRBJ2-3
CASSPATDTQYF
>14|TRBV30|TRBJ1-5
CAWSRGGDSQPQHF
>15|TRBV9|TRBJ1-3
CASSVGDRPGNTIYF